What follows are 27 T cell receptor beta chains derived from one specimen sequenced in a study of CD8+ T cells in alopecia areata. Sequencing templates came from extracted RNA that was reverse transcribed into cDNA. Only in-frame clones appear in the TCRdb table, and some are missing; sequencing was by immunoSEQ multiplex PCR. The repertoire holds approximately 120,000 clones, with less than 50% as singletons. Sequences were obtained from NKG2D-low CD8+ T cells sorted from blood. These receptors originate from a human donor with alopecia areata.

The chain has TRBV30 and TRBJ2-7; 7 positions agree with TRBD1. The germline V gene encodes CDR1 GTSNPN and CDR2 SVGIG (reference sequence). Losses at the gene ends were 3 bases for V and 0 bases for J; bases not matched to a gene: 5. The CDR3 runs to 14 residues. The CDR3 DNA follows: TGTGCCTGGAGCTACGGACAGGCCTCCTACGAGCAGTACTTC. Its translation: CAWSYGQASYEQYF.

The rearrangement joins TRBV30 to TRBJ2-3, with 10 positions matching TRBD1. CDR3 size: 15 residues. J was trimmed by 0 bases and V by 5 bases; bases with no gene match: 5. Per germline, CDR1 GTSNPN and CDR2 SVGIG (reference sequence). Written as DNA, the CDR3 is TGTGCCTGGTGTAGGACAGGGGGTAGCACAGATACGCAGTATTTT. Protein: CAWCRTGGSTDTQYF.

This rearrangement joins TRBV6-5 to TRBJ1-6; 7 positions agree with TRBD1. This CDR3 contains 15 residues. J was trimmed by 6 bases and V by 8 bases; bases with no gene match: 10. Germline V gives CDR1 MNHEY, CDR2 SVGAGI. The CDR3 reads CASVITGDGNSPLHF. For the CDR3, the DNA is TGTGCCAGCGTTATTACAGGGGACGGTAATTCACCCCTCCACTTT.

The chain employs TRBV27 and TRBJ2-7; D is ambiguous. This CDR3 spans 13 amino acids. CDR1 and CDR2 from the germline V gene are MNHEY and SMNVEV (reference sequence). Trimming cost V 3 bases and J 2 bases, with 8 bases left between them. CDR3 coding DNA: TGTGCCAGCAGTTTGGCAGTTACCTACGAGCAGTACTTC. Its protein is CASSLAVTYEQYF.

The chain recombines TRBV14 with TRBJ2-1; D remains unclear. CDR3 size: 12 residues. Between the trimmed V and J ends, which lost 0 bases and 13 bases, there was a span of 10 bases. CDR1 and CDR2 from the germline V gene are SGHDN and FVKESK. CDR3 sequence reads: CASSQDAAIQFF. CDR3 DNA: TGTGCCAGCAGCCAAGATGCGGCTATCCAGTTCTTC.

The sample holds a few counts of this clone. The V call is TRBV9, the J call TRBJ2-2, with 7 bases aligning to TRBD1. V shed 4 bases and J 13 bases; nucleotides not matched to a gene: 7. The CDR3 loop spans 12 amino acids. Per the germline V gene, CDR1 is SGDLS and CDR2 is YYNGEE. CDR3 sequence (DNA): TGTGCCAGCAGCCATGGACAGGTCGGGCTGTTTTTT. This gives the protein CASSHGQVGLFF.

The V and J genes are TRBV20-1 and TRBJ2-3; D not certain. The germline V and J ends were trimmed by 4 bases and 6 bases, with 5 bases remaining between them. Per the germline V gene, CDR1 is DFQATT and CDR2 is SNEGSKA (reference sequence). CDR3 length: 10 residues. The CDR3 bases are TGCAGTGCTAACGGGGATACGCAGTATTTT. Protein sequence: CSANGDTQYF.

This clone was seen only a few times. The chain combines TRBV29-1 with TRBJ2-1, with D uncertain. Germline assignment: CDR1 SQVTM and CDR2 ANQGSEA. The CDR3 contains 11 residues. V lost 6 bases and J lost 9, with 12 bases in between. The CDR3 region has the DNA TGCAGCGTGATTACCCCCCCTGAGCAGTTCTTC. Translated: CSVITPPEQFF.

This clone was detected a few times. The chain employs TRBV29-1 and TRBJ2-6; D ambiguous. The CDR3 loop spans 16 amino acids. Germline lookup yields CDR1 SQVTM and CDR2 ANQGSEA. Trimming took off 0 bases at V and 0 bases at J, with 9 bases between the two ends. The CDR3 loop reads CSVEERRPSGANVLTF. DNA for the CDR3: TGCAGCGTTGAAGAGCGCAGGCCCTCTGGGGCCAACGTCCTGACTTTC.

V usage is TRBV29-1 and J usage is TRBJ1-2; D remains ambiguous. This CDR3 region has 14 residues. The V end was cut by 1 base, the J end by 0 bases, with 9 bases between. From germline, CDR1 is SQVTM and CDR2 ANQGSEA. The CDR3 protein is CSVEGQDANYGYTF. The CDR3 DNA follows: TGCAGCGTTGAAGGGCAGGATGCTAACTATGGCTACACCTTC.

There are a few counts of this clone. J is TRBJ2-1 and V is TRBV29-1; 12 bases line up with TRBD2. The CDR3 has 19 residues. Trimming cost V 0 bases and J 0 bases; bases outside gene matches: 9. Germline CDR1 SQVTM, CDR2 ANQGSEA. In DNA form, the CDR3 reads TGCAGCGTTGAAGAAGGGCTAGCGGGAGGGCCCAGCTCCTACAATGAGCAGTTCTTC. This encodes CSVEEGLAGGPSSYNEQFF.

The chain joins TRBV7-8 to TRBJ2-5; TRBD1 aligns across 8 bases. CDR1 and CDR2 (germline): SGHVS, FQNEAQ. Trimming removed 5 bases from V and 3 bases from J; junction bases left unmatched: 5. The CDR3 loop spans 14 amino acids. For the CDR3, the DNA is TGTGCCAGCAGCCAGGGACAGGAGGAAGAGACCCAGTACTTC. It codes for CASSQGQEEETQYF.

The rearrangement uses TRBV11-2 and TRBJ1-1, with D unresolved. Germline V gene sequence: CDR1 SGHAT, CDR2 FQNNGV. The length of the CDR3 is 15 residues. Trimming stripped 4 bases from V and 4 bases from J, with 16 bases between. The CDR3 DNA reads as TGTGCCAGCAGCTCCCCAACTACTCCGGGCACTGAAGCTTTCTTT. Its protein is CASSSPTTPGTEAFF. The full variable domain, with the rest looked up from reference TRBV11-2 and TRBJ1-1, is EAGVAQSPRYKIIEKRQSVAFWCNPISGHATLYWYQQILGQGPKLLIQFQNNGVVDDSQLPKDRFSAERLKGVDSTLKIQPAKLEDSAVYLCASSSPTTPGTEAFFGQGTRLTVV.

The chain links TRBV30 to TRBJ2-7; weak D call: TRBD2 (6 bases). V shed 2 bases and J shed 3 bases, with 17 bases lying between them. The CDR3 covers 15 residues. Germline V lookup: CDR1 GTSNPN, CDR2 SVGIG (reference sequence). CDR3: CAWSTLAGSDYEQYF. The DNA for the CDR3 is TGTGCCTGGAGTACTTTGGCGGGGTCCGACTACGAGCAGTACTTC.

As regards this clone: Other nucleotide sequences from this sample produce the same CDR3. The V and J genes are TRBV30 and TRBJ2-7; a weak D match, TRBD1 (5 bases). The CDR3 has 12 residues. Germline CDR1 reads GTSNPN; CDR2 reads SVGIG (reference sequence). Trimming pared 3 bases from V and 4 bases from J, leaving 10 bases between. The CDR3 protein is CAWSSDSYEQYF. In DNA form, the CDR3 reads TGTGCCTGGAGCTCTGACAGTTACGAGCAGTACTTC.

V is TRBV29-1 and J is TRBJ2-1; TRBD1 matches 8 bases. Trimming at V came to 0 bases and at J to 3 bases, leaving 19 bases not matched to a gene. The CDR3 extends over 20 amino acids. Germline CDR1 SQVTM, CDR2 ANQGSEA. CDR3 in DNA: TGCAGCGTTGAAGATCGCGGCAGGGGGCGGCTGAGAACCAACTACAATGAGCAGTTCTTC. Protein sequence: CSVEDRGRGRLRTNYNEQFF.

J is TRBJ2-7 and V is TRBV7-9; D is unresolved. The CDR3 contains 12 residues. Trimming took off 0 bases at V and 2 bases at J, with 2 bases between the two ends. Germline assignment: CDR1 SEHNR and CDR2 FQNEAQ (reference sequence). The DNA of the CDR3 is TGTGCCAGCAGCTTAGCGACCTACGAGCAGTACTTC. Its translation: CASSLATYEQYF.

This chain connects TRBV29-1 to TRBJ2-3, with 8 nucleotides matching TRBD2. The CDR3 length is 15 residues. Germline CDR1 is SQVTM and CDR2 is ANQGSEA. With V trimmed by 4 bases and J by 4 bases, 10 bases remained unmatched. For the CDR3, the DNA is TGCAGCGTTGGCCCCGAAACTAGCGGTGCAGATACGCAGTATTTT. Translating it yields CSVGPETSGADTQYF.

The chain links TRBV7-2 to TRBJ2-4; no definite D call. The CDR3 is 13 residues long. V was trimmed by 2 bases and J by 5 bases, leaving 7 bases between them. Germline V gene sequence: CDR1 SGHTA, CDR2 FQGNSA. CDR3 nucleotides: TGTGCCAGCAGCTTAACCGACGAAAACATTCAGTACTTC. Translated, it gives CASSLTDENIQYF. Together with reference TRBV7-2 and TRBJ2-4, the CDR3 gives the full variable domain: GAGVSQSPSNKVTEKGKDVELRCDPISGHTALYWYRQSLGQGLEFLIYFQGNSAPDKSGLPSDRFSAERTGGSVSTLTIQRTQQEDSAVYLCASSLTDENIQYFGAGTRLSVL.

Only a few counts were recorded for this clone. CDR3: CSARTGDPAGTQYF. For the CDR3, the DNA is TGCAGCGCCCGGACAGGGGACCCCGCCGGTACGCAGTATTTT. The chain links TRBV29-1 to TRBJ2-3; 9 bases agree with TRBD1. Germline lookup yields CDR1 SQVTM and CDR2 ANQGSEA. There are 14 residues in the CDR3. V trimming: 7 bases; J trimming: 8 bases; junction bases outside the gene matches: 13.

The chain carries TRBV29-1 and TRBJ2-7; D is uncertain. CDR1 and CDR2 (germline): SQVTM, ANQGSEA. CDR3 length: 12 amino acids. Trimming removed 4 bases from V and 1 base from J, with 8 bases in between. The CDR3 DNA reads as TGCAGCGTTGGTTCAGGTTCCTACGAGCAGTACTTC. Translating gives CSVGSGSYEQYF.

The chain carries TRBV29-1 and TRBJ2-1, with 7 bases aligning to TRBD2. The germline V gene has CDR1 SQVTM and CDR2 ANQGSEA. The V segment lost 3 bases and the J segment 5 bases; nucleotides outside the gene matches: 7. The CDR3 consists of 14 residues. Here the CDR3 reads CSVEPSGIHNEQFF. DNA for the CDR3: TGCAGCGTTGAGCCCAGCGGGATACACAATGAGCAGTTCTTC.

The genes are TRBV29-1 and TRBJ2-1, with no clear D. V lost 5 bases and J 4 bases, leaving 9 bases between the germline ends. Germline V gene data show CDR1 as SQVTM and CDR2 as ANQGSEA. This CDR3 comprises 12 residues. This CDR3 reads CSVRMGYNEQFF. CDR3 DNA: TGCAGCGTTCGGATGGGGTACAATGAGCAGTTCTTC.

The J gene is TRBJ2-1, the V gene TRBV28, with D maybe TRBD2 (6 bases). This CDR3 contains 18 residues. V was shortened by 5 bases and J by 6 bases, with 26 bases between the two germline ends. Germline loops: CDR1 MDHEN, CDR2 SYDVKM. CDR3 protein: CASSPNGHTGTLTNEQFF. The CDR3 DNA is TGTGCCAGCAGTCCCAATGGCCATACCGGGACTTTAACCAATGAGCAGTTCTTC.

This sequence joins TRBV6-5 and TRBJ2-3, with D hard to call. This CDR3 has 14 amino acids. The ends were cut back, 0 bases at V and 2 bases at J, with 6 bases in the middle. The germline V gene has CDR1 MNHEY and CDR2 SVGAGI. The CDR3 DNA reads TGTGCCAGCAGTTACTCTAACCCCACAGATACGCAGTATTTT. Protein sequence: CASSYSNPTDTQYF.

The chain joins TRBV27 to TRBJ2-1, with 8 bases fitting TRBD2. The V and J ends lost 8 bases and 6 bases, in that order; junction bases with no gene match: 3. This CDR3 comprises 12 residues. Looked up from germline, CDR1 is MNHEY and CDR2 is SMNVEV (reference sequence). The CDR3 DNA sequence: TGTGCCAGCCAGGCGGGAGGCAATGAGCAGTTCTTC. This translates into CASQAGGNEQFF.

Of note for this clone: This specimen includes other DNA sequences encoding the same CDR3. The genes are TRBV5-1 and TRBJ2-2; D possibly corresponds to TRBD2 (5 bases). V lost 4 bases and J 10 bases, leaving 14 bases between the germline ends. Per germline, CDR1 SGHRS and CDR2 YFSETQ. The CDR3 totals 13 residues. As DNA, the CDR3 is TGCGCCAGCAGCATACTAGGGTCTGAGGAGCTGTTTTTT. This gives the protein CASSILGSEELFF.